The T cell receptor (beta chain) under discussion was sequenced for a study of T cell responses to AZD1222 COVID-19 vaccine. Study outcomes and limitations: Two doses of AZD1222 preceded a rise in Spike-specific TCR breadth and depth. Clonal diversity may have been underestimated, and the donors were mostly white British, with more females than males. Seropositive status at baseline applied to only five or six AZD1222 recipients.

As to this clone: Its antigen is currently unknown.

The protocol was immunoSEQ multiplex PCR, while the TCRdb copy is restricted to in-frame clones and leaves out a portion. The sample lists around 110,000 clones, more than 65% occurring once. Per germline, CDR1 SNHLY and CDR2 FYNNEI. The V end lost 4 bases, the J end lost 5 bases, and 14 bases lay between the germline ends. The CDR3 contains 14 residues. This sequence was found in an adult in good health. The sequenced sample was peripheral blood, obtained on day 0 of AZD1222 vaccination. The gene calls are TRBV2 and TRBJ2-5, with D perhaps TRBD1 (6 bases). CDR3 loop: CASSGYMRGETQYF. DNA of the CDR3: TGTGCCAGCAGTGGATACATGAGGGGGGAGACCCAGTACTTC. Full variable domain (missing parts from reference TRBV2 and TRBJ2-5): EPEVTQTPSHQVTQMGQEVILRCVPISNHLYFYWYRQILGQKVEFLVSFYNNEISEKSEIFDDQFSVERPDGSNFTLKIRSTKLEDSAMYFCASSGYMRGETQYFGPGTRLLVL.